The subject of this entry is one T cell receptor (beta chain). No antigen is known for it. Here the CDR3 omits its conserved ending phenylalanine or tryptophan, so a read error is the likely source. One entry per CDR3 protein, called by TCRdb with MiXCR from the 5' RACE reads. The data hold around 430,000 distinct CDR3 sequences, with roughly 17% observed a single time. These data belong to a study of CD8 T cells in ankylosing spondylitis. The germline V gene encodes CDR1 SGHVS and CDR2 FQNEAQ. CDR3 size: 16 residues. V lost 5 bases and J 4 bases, leaving 21 bases between the germline ends. Study-level points and caveats: Both synovial fluid and blood in reactive arthritis had previously been reported to carry some motif variants. What appeared characteristic of ankylosing spondylitis blood was a TCR beta motif of eight highly homologous variants. Those disease-linked clones were CD8+; they were also relatively rare in peripheral blood.

The chain joins TRBV7-8 to TRBJ2-7, with D possibly TRBD1 on 6 matching bases. This receptor was taken from a male donor with ankylosing spondylitis. Material for sequencing was blood, either unsorted or a sorted T cell fraction (not recorded which). This chain's CDR3 is CASSSRKQGGTYEQYS. CDR3 DNA: TGTGCCAGCAGCAGCCGCAAACAGGGCGGCACTTACGAGCAGTACTCC.